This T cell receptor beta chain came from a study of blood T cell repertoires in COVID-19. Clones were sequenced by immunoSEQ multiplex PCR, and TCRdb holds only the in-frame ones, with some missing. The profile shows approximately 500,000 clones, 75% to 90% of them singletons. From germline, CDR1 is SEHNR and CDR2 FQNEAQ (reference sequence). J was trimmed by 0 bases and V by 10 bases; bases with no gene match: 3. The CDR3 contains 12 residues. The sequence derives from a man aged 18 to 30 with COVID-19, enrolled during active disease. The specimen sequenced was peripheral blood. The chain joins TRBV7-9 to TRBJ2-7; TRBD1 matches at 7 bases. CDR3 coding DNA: TGTGCCACTCGGGACAGCTCCTACGAGCAGTACTTC. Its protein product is CATRDSSYEQYF. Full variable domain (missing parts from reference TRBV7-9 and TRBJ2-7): DTGVSQNPRHKITKRGQNVTFRCDPISEHNRLYWYRQTLGQGPEFLTYFQNEAQLEKSRLLSDRFSAERPKGSFSTLEIQRTEQGDSAMYLCATRDSSYEQYFGPGTRLTVT.